This TCR beta chain derives from a study of T cell responses to AZD1222 COVID-19 vaccine. This clone appeared once. Its antigen remains unknown. Overall study findings and caveats: Vaccine-associated CD4 TCRs ranged over spike, dominating at 160-218 and 743-854. White British people made up most donors, females outnumbered males, and clonal diversity was possibly underestimated. With two AZD1222 doses given, Spike-specific TCR breadth and depth both rose.

The germline CDR1 and CDR2 sequences are MNHEY and SMNVEV (reference sequence). There are 15 residues in the CDR3. The V gene end was trimmed by 6 bases and the J gene end by 4 bases; junction bases not matched to a gene: 4. TCRdb's table, derived via immunoSEQ multiplex PCR, lists solely in-frame clones and lacks some. The sample includes about 88,000 clones, 85% to 90% of them seen just once. This clonotype was sampled from an adult in good health. The material sequenced was peripheral blood, taken on day 0 of AZD1222 vaccination. The chain combines TRBV27 with TRBJ2-1; TRBD2 matches at 12 bases. This CDR3 reads CASSSGTSGYNEQFF. The CDR3 DNA follows: TGTGCCAGCAGCTCCGGGACTAGCGGGTACAATGAGCAGTTCTTC.